This entry lists 28 T cell receptor beta chains sequenced from one sample in a study of blood T cell repertoires in COVID-19. Here immunoSEQ multiplex PCR was the method, and the copy in TCRdb shows in-frame clones only, minus some. The sample holds around 250,000 clones; more than 85% are singletons and the top ten take roughly 4%. The sequencing sample was made of peripheral blood. These TCRs come from a man aged 18 to 29 with active or convalescent COVID-19.

This chain joins TRBV27 and TRBJ1-4; D is undetermined. This CDR3 is built from 15 residues. Germline V gene data show CDR1 as MNHEY and CDR2 as SMNVEV (reference sequence). Trimming removed 8 bases at V and 3 bases at J, with 16 bases between. CDR3 in DNA: TGTGCCAGCTCCTATTCCGGGAGCCCTAATGAAAAACTGTTTTTT. It specifies CASSYSGSPNEKLFF.

This chain joins TRBV10-3 and TRBJ1-5; D not certain. Germline V gene sequence: CDR1 ENHRY, CDR2 SYGVKD. The CDR3 has 15 residues. Trimming removed 2 bases at V and 8 bases at J, with 16 bases between. The DNA for the CDR3 is TGTGCCATCAGTGAGAGGGATGGAGGGAGGGAGCCCCAGCATTTT. It yields the protein CAISERDGGREPQHF.

This clone has a handful of counts. The CDR3 DNA sequence: TGTGCCAGCAGCTTAGGGTCGGGACAGGGGCGATCACCCCTCCACTTT. It is translated as CASSLGSGQGRSPLHF. The chain has TRBV7-9 and TRBJ1-6, with 10 bases matching TRBD1. V was clipped by 1 base and J by 10 bases; unmatched bases: 7. Looked up from germline, CDR1 is SEHNR and CDR2 is FQNEAQ (reference sequence). The CDR3 is made up of 16 amino acids.

CDR3 coding DNA: TGTGCCATCAGTGTGGAGGGAAATGAGCAGTTCTTC. Translated, it gives CAISVEGNEQFF. V is TRBV10-3 and J is TRBJ2-1; maybe TRBD2 (6 bases). This CDR3 is 12 amino acids long. CDR1 ENHRY and CDR2 SYGVKD come from the germline V gene. V dropped 4 bases and J dropped 7 bases, with 8 bases sitting between them.

J is TRBJ1-5 and V is TRBV7-9; D remains unclear. Germline CDR1 reads SEHNR; CDR2 reads FQNEAQ (reference sequence). The V gene lost 1 base and the J gene lost 10 bases, with 11 bases spanning the gap. This CDR3 has 13 residues. The chain's CDR3 is CASSLGQSKPQHF. The CDR3 nucleotides are TGTGCCAGCAGCTTAGGCCAGTCCAAACCCCAGCATTTT.

The rearrangement joins TRBV10-3 to TRBJ2-7; 8 positions agree with TRBD1. The germline V gene has CDR1 ENHRY and CDR2 SYGVKD. This CDR3 has 15 amino acids. V was pared by 6 bases and J by 3 bases, with 10 bases of the junction left unmatched. Here the CDR3 DNA reads TGTGCCATCAGGGAATCCGGGACAGGACACTACGAGCAGTACTTC. This gives the protein CAIRESGTGHYEQYF.

The chain combines TRBV11-2 with TRBJ2-2; TRBD1 might be the D (5 bases). Germline CDR1 and CDR2: SGHAT and FQNNGV. Trimming pared 0 bases from V and 5 bases from J, leaving 7 bases between. The CDR3 covers 14 residues. CDR3 amino acids: CASSLDGATGELFF. In DNA, the CDR3 is TGTGCCAGCAGCTTAGATGGGGCGACCGGGGAGCTGTTTTTT. Filled out from reference TRBV11-2 and TRBJ2-2, the complete variable domain reads EAGVAQSPRYKIIEKRQSVAFWCNPISGHATLYWYQQILGQGPKLLIQFQNNGVVDDSQLPKDRFSAERLKGVDSTLKIQPAKLEDSAVYLCASSLDGATGELFFGEGSRLTVL.

This rearrangement joins TRBV2 to TRBJ2-7, with D maybe TRBD1 (7 bases). This CDR3 comprises 15 residues. Trimming shortened V by 0 bases and J by 6 bases, and 15 bases separated the two germline ends. CDR1 and CDR2 (germline): SNHLY, FYNNEI. Written as DNA, the CDR3 is TGTGCCAGCAGTGAAGCCCTCGTGCAGGGGGGCGAGCAGTACTTC. It encodes CASSEALVQGGEQYF. Combining the CDR3 with reference TRBV2 and TRBJ2-7 gives the whole variable domain EPEVTQTPSHQVTQMGQEVILRCVPISNHLYFYWYRQILGQKVEFLVSFYNNEISEKSEIFDDQFSVERPDGSNFTLKIRSTKLEDSAMYFCASSEALVQGGEQYFGPGTRLTVT.

This rearrangement joins TRBV19 to TRBJ2-7; D possibly corresponds to TRBD2 (5 bases). Per germline, CDR1 LNHDA and CDR2 SQIVND (reference sequence). V was cut by 3 bases and J by 2 bases, with 11 bases left in between. The CDR3 has 14 amino acids. The CDR3 reads CASSISGNTYEQYF. As DNA, the CDR3 is TGTGCCAGTAGTATCTCCGGGAATACCTACGAGCAGTACTTC.

This chain uses TRBV5-1 with TRBJ2-7, with D tentatively TRBD1 (6 bases). The CDR3 is 13 amino acids. The germline gives CDR1 SGHRS, CDR2 YFSETQ. V was shortened by 1 base and J by 5 bases, with 10 bases between the two germline ends. CDR3 residues: CASSLLGAHEQYF. Written as DNA, the CDR3 is TGCGCCAGCAGCTTGTTGGGGGCCCACGAGCAGTACTTC.

V is TRBV9 and J is TRBJ2-2, with 14 bases identical to TRBD2. Germline CDR1 is SGDLS and CDR2 is YYNGEE. The length of the CDR3 is 18 residues. The V gene end was trimmed by 3 bases and the J gene end by 0 bases; junction bases not matched to a gene: 4. CDR3 nucleotide sequence: TGTGCCAGCAGCGGCCGACTAGCGGGAGGGCCGAACACCGGGGAGCTGTTTTTT. Its protein product is CASSGRLAGGPNTGELFF.

This chain connects TRBV7-9 to TRBJ2-1, with 10 bases identical to TRBD1. The V gene's germline CDR1 is SEHNR and CDR2 FQNEAQ (reference sequence). V lost 7 bases, J lost 5 bases, and 8 bases stayed unmatched. This CDR3 is 15 amino acids long. CDR3: CASNAGTGVNNEQFF. The CDR3 DNA reads as TGTGCCAGCAACGCCGGGACAGGGGTAAACAATGAGCAGTTCTTC.

In nucleotides, the CDR3 is TGTGCCAGCAGTCGCTTAACTAACACTGAAGCTTTCTTT. Translation: CASSRLTNTEAFF. This chain links TRBV6-5 with TRBJ1-1; the D is unclear. V dropped 5 bases and J dropped 2 bases, with 9 bases sitting between them. This CDR3 has 13 residues. In germline, CDR1 is MNHEY, CDR2 SVGAGI.

The V gene is TRBV29-1, the J gene TRBJ2-3; 8 bases are shared with TRBD1. The CDR3 spans 13 residues. The germline V gene encodes CDR1 SQVTM and CDR2 ANQGSEA. The trim removed 6 bases at V and 3 bases at J, leaving 5 bases unmatched. CDR3 coding DNA: TGCAGCGTGGACCAGGGGGCTACAGATACGCAGTATTTT. It yields the protein CSVDQGATDTQYF.

For this clone: An end of the junction does not agree with germline; a read error may underlie this. V is TRBV6-1 and J is TRBJ2-3, with 9 bases aligning to TRBD1. CDR1 and CDR2 (germline): MNHNS, SASEGT. This CDR3 is 17 amino acids long. This CDR3 reads CASSEGIGQGFTDTQYF. The CDR3 DNA sequence: TGTGCCAGCAGCGAAGGGATTGGACAGGGGTTTACCGATACGCAGTATTTT.

V usage is TRBV9 and J usage is TRBJ1-1; D unclear. Germline loops: CDR1 SGDLS, CDR2 YYNGEE. Deletions cut 3 bases from V and 5 bases from J, with 14 bases between. There are 14 residues in the CDR3. CDR3 sequence: CASSAQAPGTEAFF. CDR3 in DNA: TGTGCCAGCAGCGCTCAGGCCCCGGGAACTGAAGCTTTCTTT.

J is TRBJ1-2 and V is TRBV2; tentatively, D is TRBD1 (6 bases). V was shortened by 11 bases and J by 8 bases, with 18 bases between the two germline ends. This CDR3 has 12 amino acids. Germline CDR1 is SNHLY and CDR2 is FYNNEI. CDR3 residues: CAGQGQPSGYTF. The CDR3 region has the DNA TGTGCCGGACAAGGACAGCCAAGCGGCTACACCTTC.

Notes on this clone: Other DNA sequences in the sample encode the same CDR3. The chain uses TRBV7-2 and TRBJ2-1; D might be TRBD1 (5 bases). This CDR3 region has 13 residues. With 4 bases removed from V and 4 bases from J, the gap between germline ends came to 8 bases. The germline V gene has CDR1 SGHTA and CDR2 FQGNSA. The CDR3 nucleotides read TGTGCCAGCAGCTCCCCAGGGTACAATGAGCAGTTCTTC. This encodes CASSSPGYNEQFF. The full variable domain, completed using reference TRBV7-2 and TRBJ2-1, is GAGVSQSPSNKVTEKGKDVELRCDPISGHTALYWYRQSLGQGLEFLIYFQGNSAPDKSGLPSDRFSAERTGGSVSTLTIQRTQQEDSAVYLCASSSPGYNEQFFGPGTRLTVL.

For the CDR3, the DNA is TGTGCCAGCAGCTTGGACGGGAGAGGCGATACGCAGTATTTT. This translates into CASSLDGRGDTQYF. V usage is TRBV5-6 and J usage is TRBJ2-3; a possible D gene is TRBD2 (6 bases). This CDR3 comprises 14 residues. V was clipped by 0 bases and J by 6 bases, with 11 bases between them. Germline CDR1 and CDR2: SGHDT and YYEEEE.

This chain links TRBV29-1 with TRBJ2-7; 8 bases agree with TRBD1. Germline CDR1 is SQVTM and CDR2 is ANQGSEA. Germline trimming cut 6 bases from V and 6 bases from J; bases unmatched to any gene: 10. The CDR3 spans 13 residues. The CDR3 region has the DNA TGCAGCGTCCCCCAGGGACAGGTTTCCGAGCAGTACTTC. The encoded protein is CSVPQGQVSEQYF.

The rearrangement uses TRBV10-3 and TRBJ2-1; TRBD2 matches 9 bases. V shed 6 bases and J 4 bases; nucleotides not matched to a gene: 7. CDR1 is ENHRY and CDR2 is SYGVKD in the germline V gene. The CDR3 sequence is 15 residues long. The CDR3 DNA sequence: TGTGCCATCAGCATCCTAGCGGGAATGTACAATGAGCAGTTCTTC. This gives the protein CAISILAGMYNEQFF.

The rearrangement joins TRBV28 to TRBJ2-7; a weak D match, TRBD1 (7 bases). Trimming took off 6 bases at V and 4 bases at J, with 13 bases between the two ends. Germline V gene lookup returns CDR1 MDHEN and CDR2 SYDVKM. This CDR3 is 13 amino acids long. The CDR3 is CASRRQGGYEQYF. The CDR3 DNA sequence: TGTGCCAGCAGGAGACAGGGAGGATACGAGCAGTACTTC.

The chain recombines TRBV6-5 with TRBJ1-2, with 7 bases aligning to TRBD1. The junction had 2 bases not matched to a gene; V was cut back by 0 bases and J by 7 bases. This CDR3 has 13 amino acids. Germline loops: CDR1 MNHEY, CDR2 SVGAGI. The CDR3 is CASSYSAGGGYTF. CDR3 nucleotides: TGTGCCAGCAGTTACTCAGCAGGGGGTGGCTACACCTTC.

The chain is built from TRBV30 and TRBJ1-2; D is undetermined. The V gene lost 5 bases and the J gene lost 2 bases, with 15 bases spanning the gap. Germline V gives CDR1 GTSNPN, CDR2 SVGIG (reference sequence). This CDR3 has 14 residues. Written as DNA, the CDR3 is TGTGCCTGGCATGCCCTAAGAGGGAACTATGGCTACACCTTC. This sequence encodes CAWHALRGNYGYTF.

In its sample, this clone was seen many times. DNA of the CDR3: TGTGCCAGCAGTGAACTAGCGGGGGGGCCAGATACGCAGTATTTT. Amino acids: CASSELAGGPDTQYF. This rearrangement joins TRBV6-1 to TRBJ2-3, with 12 bases lining up with TRBD2. CDR1 is MNHNS, CDR2 SASEGT, per germline. The CDR3 extends over 15 amino acids. V lost 2 bases, J lost 4 bases, and 1 base stayed unmatched.

This clone has just one count. The chain joins TRBV3-1 (or the pseudogene TRBV3-2) to TRBJ2-1, with D uncertain. This CDR3 comprises 12 residues. Germline V lookup: CDR1 LGHDT, CDR2 YNNKEL (reference sequence). With 4 bases removed from V and 10 bases from J, the gap between germline ends came to 11 bases. CDR3 nucleotides: TGTGCCAGCAGCCGTGAGTTTAGAGAGCAGTTCTTC. Translating gives CASSREFREQFF.

This chain joins TRBV2 and TRBJ2-7, with TRBD2 matching over 9 bases. Trimming at V came to 5 bases and at J to 0 bases, leaving 5 bases not matched to a gene. The length of the CDR3 is 15 residues. Germline assignment: CDR1 SNHLY and CDR2 FYNNEI. In DNA, the CDR3 is TGTGCCAGCAGTTCACTAGCGGGCAGCTCCTACGAGCAGTACTTC. Its protein product is CASSSLAGSSYEQYF. Drawing the rest from reference TRBV2 and TRBJ2-7, the complete variable domain is EPEVTQTPSHQVTQMGQEVILRCVPISNHLYFYWYRQILGQKVEFLVSFYNNEISEKSEIFDDQFSVERPDGSNFTLKIRSTKLEDSAMYFCASSSLAGSSYEQYFGPGTRLTVT.

This rearrangement joins TRBV5-1 to TRBJ2-1, with 7 bases aligning to TRBD2. The ends lost 3 bases at V and 3 bases at J; junction bases unmatched: 6. The CDR3 runs to 15 residues. Germline V gene data show CDR1 as SGHRS and CDR2 as YFSETQ. CDR3 in DNA: TGCGCCAGCAGCTGGGGGGGAACGGGCTACAATGAGCAGTTCTTC. Translated, it gives CASSWGGTGYNEQFF.